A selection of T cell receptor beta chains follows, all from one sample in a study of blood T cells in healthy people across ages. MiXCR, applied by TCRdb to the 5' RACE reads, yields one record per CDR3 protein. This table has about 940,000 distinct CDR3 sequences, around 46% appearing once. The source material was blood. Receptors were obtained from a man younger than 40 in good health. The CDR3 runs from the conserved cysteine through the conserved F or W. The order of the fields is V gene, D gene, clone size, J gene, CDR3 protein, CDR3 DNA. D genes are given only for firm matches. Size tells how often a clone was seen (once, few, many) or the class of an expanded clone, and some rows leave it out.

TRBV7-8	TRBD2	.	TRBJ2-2	CASSPLAGRAGELFF	TGTGCCAGCAGCCCCTTAGCGGGGCGGGCCGGGGAGCTGTTTTTT
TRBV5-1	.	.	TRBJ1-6	CASSFESGNSPLHF	TGCGCCAGCAGCTTCGAGAGCGGCAATTCACCCCTCCACTTT
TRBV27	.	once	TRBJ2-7	CASRETLGFSYEQYF	TGTGCCAGCAGGGAGACGCTAGGTTTCTCCTACGAGCAGTACTTC
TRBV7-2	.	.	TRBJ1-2	CASSYEGLSYGYTF	TGTGCCAGCAGCTATGAGGGATTAAGCTATGGCTACACCTTC
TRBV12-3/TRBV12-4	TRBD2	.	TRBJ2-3	CAGSLGGGAGTDTQYF	TGTGCCGGCAGTTTAGGCGGGGGAGCCGGCACAGATACGCAGTATTTT
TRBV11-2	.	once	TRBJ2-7	CASSLVLGMASAYEQYF	TGTGCCAGCAGCTTAGTTTTGGGGATGGCTAGCGCCTACGAGCAGTACTTC
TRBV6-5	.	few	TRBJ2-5	CASSYSGLLRAETQYF	TGTGCCAGCAGTTACTCGGGACTCCTCCGGGCTGAGACCCAGTACTTC
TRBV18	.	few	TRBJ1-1	CASSPDQNTEAFF	TGTGCCAGCTCACCTGATCAGAACACTGAAGCTTTCTTT
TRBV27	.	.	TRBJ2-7	CASSWETGPTYEQYF	TGTGCCAGCAGTTGGGAAACAGGGCCTACCTACGAGCAGTACTTC
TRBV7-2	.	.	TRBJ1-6	CASSLVTGVNSPLHF	TGTGCCAGCAGCTTAGTAACGGGGGTCAATTCACCCCTCCACTTT
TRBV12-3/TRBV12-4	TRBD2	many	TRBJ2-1	CASSLGAGGWVEQFF	TGTGCCAGCAGTTTAGGAGCGGGGGGGTGGGTTGAGCAGTTCTTC
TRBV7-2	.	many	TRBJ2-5	CASSSYQETQYF	TGTGCCAGCAGCTCGTACCAAGAGACCCAGTACTTC
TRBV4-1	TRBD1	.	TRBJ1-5	CASSQARDRTQPQHF	TGCGCCAGCAGCCAAGCCCGGGACAGGACTCAGCCCCAGCATTTT
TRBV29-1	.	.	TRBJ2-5	CSVDPETQYF	TGCAGCGTGGATCCAGAGACCCAGTACTTC
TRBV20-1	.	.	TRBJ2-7	CSAPFVREQYF	TGCAGTGCTCCCTTTGTTCGCGAGCAGTACTTC
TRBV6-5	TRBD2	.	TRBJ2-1	CASSYLNPSVAGGNNEQFF	TGTGCCAGCAGTTACTTGAACCCGAGCGTAGCGGGGGGTAACAATGAGCAGTTCTTC
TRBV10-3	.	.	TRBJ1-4	CAISESEGTTNEKLFF	TGTGCCATCAGTGAGTCGGAAGGGACAACTAATGAAAAACTGTTTTTT
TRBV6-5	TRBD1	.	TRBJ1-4	CASRSGTGKEKLFF	TGTGCCAGCAGATCCGGGACAGGGAAGGAAAAACTGTTTTTT
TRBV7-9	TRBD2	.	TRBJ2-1	CASRRASGDNEQFF	TGTGCCAGCAGAAGGGCTAGCGGGGACAATGAGCAGTTCTTC
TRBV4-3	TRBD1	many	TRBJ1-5	CASSLGTGQNQPQHF	TGCGCCAGCAGCCTCGGGACAGGACAAAATCAGCCCCAGCATTTT
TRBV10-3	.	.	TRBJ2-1	CAISTSAGILQEAQFF	TGTGCCATCAGTACCTCGGCGGGGATCCTGCAAGAGGCCCAGTTCTTC
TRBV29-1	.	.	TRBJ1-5	CSVGDYSNQPQHF	TGCAGCGTAGGGGACTATAGCAATCAGCCCCAGCATTTT
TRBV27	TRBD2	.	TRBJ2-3	CASSAPGLAGDTQYF	TGTGCCAGCAGCGCTCCGGGACTAGCGGGGGATACGCAGTATTTT
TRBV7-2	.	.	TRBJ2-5	CASSLSGAKETQYF	TGTGCCAGCAGCCTTTCAGGGGCCAAAGAGACCCAGTACTTC
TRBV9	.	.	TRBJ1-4	CASSRAETDRATNEKLFF	TGTGCCAGCAGCCGGGCCGAAACAGATAGGGCAACTAATGAAAAACTGTTTTTT
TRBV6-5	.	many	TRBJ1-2	CASGRGQRNYGYTF	TGTGCCAGCGGACGAGGACAGAGAAACTATGGCTACACCTTC
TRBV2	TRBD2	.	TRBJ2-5	CASRTSELQETQYF	TGTGCCAGCAGGACTAGCGAGTTACAAGAGACCCAGTACTTC
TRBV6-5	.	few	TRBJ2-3	CASSYSGAGASTDTQYF	TGTGCCAGCAGTTACTCAGGGGCAGGGGCCAGCACAGATACGCAGTATTTT
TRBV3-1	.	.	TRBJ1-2	CASSQVTNYGYTF	TGTGCCAGCAGCCAGGTCACGAACTATGGCTACACCTTC
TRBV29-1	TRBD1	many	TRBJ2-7	CSVEDDRGYEQYF	TGCAGCGTTGAAGATGACAGGGGCTACGAGCAGTACTTC
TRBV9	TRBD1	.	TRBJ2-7	CASSVAGQVAYEQYF	TGTGCCAGCAGCGTAGCGGGACAGGTAGCCTACGAGCAGTACTTC
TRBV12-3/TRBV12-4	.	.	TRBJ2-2	CATPLGPSTGELFF	TGTGCCACACCCTTAGGGCCGAGCACCGGGGAGCTGTTTTTT
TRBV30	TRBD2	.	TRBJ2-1	CAFLAGGNNEQFF	TGTGCCTTTCTAGCGGGGGGGAACAATGAGCAGTTCTTC
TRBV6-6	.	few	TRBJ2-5	CASERGVGGLGETQYF	TGTGCCAGCGAAAGGGGGGTTGGGGGCCTCGGTGAGACCCAGTACTTC
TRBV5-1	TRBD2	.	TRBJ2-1	CASRSGVAYNEQFF	TGCGCCAGCCGAAGCGGGGTCGCCTACAATGAGCAGTTCTTC
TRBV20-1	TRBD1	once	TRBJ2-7	CSTRGDRGNGYEQYF	TGCAGTACTAGAGGGGACAGGGGCAATGGCTACGAGCAGTACTTC
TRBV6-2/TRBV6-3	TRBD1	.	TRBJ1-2	CASTVGTGGAHGYTF	TGTGCCAGCACCGTCGGGACAGGGGGCGCGCATGGCTACACCTTC
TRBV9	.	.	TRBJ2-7	CASSVLGGDEQYF	TGTGCCAGCAGCGTACTGGGGGGAGATGAGCAGTACTTC
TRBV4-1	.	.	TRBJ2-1	CASSQGPTVSYNEQFF	TGCGCCAGCAGCCAAGGTCCCACGGTATCCTACAATGAGCAGTTCTTC
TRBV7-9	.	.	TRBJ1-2	CASSLTSRANYGYTF	TGTGCCAGCAGCTTAACTAGCAGGGCTAACTATGGCTACACCTTC
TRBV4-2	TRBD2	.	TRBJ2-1	CASSQLGAGAYNEQFF	TGTGCCAGCAGCCAACTAGGAGCGGGGGCCTACAATGAGCAGTTCTTC
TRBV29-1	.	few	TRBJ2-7	CSVEVSQTYEQYF	TGCAGCGTTGAAGTGTCACAGACCTACGAGCAGTACTTC
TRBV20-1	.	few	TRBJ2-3	CSAKTDTQYF	TGCAGTGCTAAAACAGATACGCAGTATTTT
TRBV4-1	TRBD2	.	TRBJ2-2	CASSQLAGTNTGELFF	TGCGCCAGCAGCCAATTAGCGGGCACGAACACCGGGGAGCTGTTTTTT
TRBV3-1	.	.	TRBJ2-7	CASSQLGREQYF	TGTGCCAGCAGCCAACTAGGGCGCGAGCAGTACTTC
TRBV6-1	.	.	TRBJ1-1	CASGAVSIPEAFF	TGTGCCAGCGGGGCCGTCTCCATTCCTGAAGCTTTCTTT
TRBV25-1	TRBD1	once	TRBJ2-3	CASSAMPGQGSTDGDTQYF	TGTGCCAGCAGCGCTATGCCGGGACAGGGGAGTACCGATGGAGATACGCAGTATTTT
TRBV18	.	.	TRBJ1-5	CASSPERDQPQHF	TGTGCCAGCTCACCAGAAAGGGATCAGCCCCAGCATTTT
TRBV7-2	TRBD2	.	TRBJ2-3	CASRDKRGGDTQYF	TGTGCCAGCAGGGATAAGCGGGGAGGGGATACGCAGTATTTT
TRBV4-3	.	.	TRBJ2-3	CASSRLGGTDTQYF	TGCGCCAGCAGCCGGCTTGGGGGAACAGATACGCAGTATTTT
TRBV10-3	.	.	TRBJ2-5	CAISETGLRGETQYF	TGTGCCATCAGTGAGACAGGGTTGAGAGGGGAGACCCAGTACTTC
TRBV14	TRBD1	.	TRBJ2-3	CASSRRTGANTDTQYF	TGTGCCAGCAGCCGTCGGACAGGGGCCAACACAGATACGCAGTATTTT
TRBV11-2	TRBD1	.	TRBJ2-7	CASSLDLIQGTYEQYF	TGTGCCAGCAGCTTAGATTTAATACAGGGGACCTACGAGCAGTACTTC